This T cell receptor (beta chain) was identified during a study of tumor-infiltrating lymphocytes in primary liver carcinoma. The germline CDR1 and CDR2 sequences are SQVTM and ANQGSEA. CDR3 size: 14 residues. A primer in the constant region served to generate TCR beta cDNA from roughly 450 ng of total RNA. Libraries for TCR beta were built through three nested multiplex PCR rounds, which together made up a slightly modified ARM-PCR procedure. In the first two PCR rounds, TRBV1-TRBV30 forward primers were paired with a C-beta reverse primer, and each round lasted roughly 9 cycles. From the multiplex PCR reads, TCRdb called clonotypes with MiXCR, one entry per CDR3 protein. This sample has over 100,000 distinct CDR3 sequences, with approximately 71% found just once. Concerning this clonotype: The junction and the germline gene differ at one end; a read error may be behind it.

Co-extraction of both nucleic acids (RNA and DNA) used about 20-33 mg of unsorted bulk tissue. The clonotype was recovered from a woman aged 60-75 years with primary liver carcinoma and hepatitis B virus infection. J is TRBJ2-1 and V is TRBV29-1, with D possibly TRBD2 on 5 matching bases. Material: tumor-adjacent normal liver tissue. This CDR3 is CSGRIGRPYNEQLF. The CDR3 region has the DNA TGCAGCGGGAGGATAGGGCGACCCTACAATGAGCAGCTCTTC.